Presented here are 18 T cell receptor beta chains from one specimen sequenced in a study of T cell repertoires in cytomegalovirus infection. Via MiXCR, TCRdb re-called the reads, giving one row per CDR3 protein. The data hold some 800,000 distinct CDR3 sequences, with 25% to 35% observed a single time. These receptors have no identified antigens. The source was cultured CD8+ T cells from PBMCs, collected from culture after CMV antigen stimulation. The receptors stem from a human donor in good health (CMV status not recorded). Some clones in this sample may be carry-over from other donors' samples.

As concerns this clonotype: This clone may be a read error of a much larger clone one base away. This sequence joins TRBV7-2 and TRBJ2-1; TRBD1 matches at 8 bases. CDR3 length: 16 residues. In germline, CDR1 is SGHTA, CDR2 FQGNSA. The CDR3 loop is CSSSSAPGGAMNEQFF. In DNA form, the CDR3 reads TGTTCCAGCAGCTCAGCCCCAGGGGGCGCAATGAATGAGCAGTTCTTC.

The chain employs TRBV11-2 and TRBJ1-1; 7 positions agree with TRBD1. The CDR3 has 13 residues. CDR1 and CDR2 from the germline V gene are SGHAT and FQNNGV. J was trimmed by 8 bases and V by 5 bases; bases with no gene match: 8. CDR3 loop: CASSQEGTAEAFF. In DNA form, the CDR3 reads TGTGCCAGCAGCCAAGAGGGGACAGCCGAAGCTTTCTTT.

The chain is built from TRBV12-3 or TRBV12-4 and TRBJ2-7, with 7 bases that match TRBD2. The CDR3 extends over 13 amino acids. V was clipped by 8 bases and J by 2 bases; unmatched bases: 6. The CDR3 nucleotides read TGTGCCAGCTGTCATACTAGCGCCTACGAGCAGTACTTC. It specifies CASCHTSAYEQYF.

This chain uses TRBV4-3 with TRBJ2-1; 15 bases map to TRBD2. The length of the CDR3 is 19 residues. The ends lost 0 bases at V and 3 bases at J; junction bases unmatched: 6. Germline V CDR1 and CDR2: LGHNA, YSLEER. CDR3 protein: CASSQDDGGLAGGYNEQFF. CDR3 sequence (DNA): TGCGCCAGCAGCCAAGATGATGGGGGACTAGCGGGGGGCTACAATGAGCAGTTCTTC.

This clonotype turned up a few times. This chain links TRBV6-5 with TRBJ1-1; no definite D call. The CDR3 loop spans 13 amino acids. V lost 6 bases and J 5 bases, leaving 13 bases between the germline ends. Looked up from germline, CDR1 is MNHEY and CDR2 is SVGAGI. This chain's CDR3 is CASRASGWTEAFF. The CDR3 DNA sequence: TGTGCCAGCAGGGCTTCGGGTTGGACTGAAGCTTTCTTT.

CDR3 sequence (DNA): TGTGCCACCAGCAGAGCCCTGTCCTACGAGCAGTACTTC. Amino acids: CATSRALSYEQYF. The chain combines TRBV15 with TRBJ2-7; no reliable D call. In germline, CDR1 is LNHNV, CDR2 YYDKDF (reference sequence). This CDR3 comprises 13 residues. Trimming took off 1 base at V and 1 base at J, with 5 bases between the two ends.

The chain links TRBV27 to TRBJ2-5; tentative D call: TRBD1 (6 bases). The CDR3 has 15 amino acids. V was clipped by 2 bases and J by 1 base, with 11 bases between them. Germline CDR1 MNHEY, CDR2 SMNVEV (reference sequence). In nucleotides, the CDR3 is TGTGCCAGCAGTTTAGTCCGGGACACCCAAGAGACCCAGTACTTC. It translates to CASSLVRDTQETQYF.

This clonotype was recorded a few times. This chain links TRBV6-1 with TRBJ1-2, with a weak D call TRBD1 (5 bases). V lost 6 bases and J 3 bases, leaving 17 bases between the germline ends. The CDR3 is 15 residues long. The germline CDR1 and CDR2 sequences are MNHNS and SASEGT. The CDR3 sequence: CASSSVGGKYYGYTF. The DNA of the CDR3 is TGTGCCAGCAGCTCCGTGGGGGGTAAATACTATGGCTACACCTTC.

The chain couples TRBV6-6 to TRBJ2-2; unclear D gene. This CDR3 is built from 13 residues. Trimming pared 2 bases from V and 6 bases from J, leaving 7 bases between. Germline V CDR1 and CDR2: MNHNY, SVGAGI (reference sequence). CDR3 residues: CASSYGNAGELFF. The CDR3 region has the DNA TGTGCCAGCAGTTACGGTAACGCCGGGGAGCTGTTTTTT.

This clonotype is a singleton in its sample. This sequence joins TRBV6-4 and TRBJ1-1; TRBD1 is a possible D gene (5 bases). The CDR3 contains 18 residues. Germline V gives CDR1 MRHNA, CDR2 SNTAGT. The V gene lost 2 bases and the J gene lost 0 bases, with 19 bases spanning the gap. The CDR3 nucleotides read TGTGCCAGCAGTGACACCTCAGGGTTAAGTCGCATGAACACTGAAGCTTTCTTT. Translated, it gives CASSDTSGLSRMNTEAFF.

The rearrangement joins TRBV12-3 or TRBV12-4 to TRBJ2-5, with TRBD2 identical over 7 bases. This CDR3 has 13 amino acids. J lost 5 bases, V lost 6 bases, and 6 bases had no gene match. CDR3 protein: CASSNMGGETQYF. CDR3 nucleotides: TGTGCCAGCAGCAACATGGGAGGGGAGACCCAGTACTTC.

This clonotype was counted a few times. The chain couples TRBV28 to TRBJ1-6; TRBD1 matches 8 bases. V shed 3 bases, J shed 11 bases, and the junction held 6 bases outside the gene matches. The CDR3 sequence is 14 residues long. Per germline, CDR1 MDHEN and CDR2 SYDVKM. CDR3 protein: CASSFGQGEAPLHF. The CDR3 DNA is TGTGCCAGCAGTTTTGGACAGGGTGAGGCACCCCTCCACTTT.

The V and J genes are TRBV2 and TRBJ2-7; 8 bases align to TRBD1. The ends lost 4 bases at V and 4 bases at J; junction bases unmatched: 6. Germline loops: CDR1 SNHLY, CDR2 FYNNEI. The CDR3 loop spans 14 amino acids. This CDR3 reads CASSGSQGAYEQYF. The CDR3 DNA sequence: TGTGCCAGCAGTGGAAGCCAGGGGGCATACGAGCAGTACTTC.

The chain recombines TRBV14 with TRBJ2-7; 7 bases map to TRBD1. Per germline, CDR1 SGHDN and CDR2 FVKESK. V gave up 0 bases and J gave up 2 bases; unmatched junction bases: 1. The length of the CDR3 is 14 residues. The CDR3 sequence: CASSQDGQAYEQYF. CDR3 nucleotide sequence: TGTGCCAGCAGCCAAGATGGACAGGCCTACGAGCAGTACTTC.

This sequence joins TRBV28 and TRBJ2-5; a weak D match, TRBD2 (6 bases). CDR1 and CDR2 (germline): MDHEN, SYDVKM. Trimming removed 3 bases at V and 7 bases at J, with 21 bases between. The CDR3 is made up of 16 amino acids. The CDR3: CASSFDPGAPFVTQYF. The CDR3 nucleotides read TGTGCCAGCAGTTTCGACCCGGGAGCCCCATTTGTGACCCAGTACTTC.

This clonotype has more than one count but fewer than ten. The CDR3 nucleotides read TGTGCCAGCAGTCCGGCGGGGGCGCATATGAACAATGAGCAGTTCTTC. This gives the protein CASSPAGAHMNNEQFF. This chain uses TRBV6-1 with TRBJ2-1; tentatively, D is TRBD2 (7 bases). The germline V and J ends were trimmed by 5 bases and 5 bases, with 19 bases remaining between them. The CDR3 extends over 16 amino acids. Germline CDR1 MNHNS, CDR2 SASEGT.

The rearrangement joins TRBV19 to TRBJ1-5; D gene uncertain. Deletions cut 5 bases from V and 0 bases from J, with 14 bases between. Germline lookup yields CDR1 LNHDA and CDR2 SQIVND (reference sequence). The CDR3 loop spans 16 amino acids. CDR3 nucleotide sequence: TGTGCCAGTAGTTCGCCCGACACCTATAGCAATCAGCCCCAGCATTTT. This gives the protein CASSSPDTYSNQPQHF.

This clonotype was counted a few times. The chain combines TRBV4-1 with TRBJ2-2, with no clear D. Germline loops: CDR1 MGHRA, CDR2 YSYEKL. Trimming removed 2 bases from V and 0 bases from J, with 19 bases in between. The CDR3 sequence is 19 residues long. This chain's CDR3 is CASSQTAIRVRTNTGELFF. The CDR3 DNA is TGCGCCAGCAGCCAAACTGCAATTAGGGTGCGAACGAACACCGGGGAGCTGTTTTTT.